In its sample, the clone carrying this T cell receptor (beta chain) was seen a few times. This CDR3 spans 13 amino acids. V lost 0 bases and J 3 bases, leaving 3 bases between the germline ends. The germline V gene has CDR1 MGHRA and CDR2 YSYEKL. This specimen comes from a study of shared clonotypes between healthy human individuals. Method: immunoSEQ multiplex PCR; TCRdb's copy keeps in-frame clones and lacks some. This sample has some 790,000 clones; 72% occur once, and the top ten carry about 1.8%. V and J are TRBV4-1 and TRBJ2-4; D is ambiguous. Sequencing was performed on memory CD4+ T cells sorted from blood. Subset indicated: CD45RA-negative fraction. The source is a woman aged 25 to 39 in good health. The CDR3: CASSQENKNIQYF. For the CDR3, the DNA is TGCGCCAGCAGCCAAGAGAACAAAAACATTCAGTACTTC.